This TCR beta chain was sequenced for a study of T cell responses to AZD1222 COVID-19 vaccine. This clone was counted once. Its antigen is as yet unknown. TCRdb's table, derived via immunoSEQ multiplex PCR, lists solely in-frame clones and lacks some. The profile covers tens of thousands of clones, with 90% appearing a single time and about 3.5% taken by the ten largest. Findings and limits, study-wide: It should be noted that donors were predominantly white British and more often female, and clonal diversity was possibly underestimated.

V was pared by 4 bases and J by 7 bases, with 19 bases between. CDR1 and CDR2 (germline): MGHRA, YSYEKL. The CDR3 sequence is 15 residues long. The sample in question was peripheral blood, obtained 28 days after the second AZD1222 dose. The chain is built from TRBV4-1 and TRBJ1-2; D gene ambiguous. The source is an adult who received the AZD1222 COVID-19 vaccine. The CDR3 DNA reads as TGCGCCAGCAGCCCTGGTATTGGCGGCCCCCGTGGCTACACCTTC. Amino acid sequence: CASSPGIGGPRGYTF.